Listed below are T cell receptor beta chains from one sample, sequenced in a study of post-analysis software for immune sequencing data. TCRdb re-derived calls from the PCR reads in MiXCR, one entry per CDR3 protein. Of some 890,000 distinct CDR3 sequences in the sample, under 70% are singletons; the top ten hold approximately 4.5%. Sequencing used blood. The receptor set was obtained from a girl between 10 and 17 years old with multiple sclerosis. Each CDR3 is given with its conserved first and last residue. A D gene is named only where the DNA matches it firmly. Clone sizes are given selectively: once, few, many, or a class where the clone is expanded.

D: TRBD2
J: TRBJ2-1
size: .
V: TRBV7-3
DNA: TGTGCCAGCAGCCCAACCGGGACTAGCATTGAGCAGTTCTTC
CDR3: CASSPTGTSIEQFF

D: TRBD2
J: TRBJ2-7
size: few
V: TRBV6-5
DNA: TGTGCCAGCAGTTCCGGACTAGCGGGAGTGGGAGAGCAGTACTTC
CDR3: CASSSGLAGVGEQYF

D: TRBD1
J: TRBJ2-7
size: few
V: TRBV5-1
DNA: TGCGCCAGCAGCTCCCCGGACAGGACGATTCTTTCCTACGAGCAGTACTTC
CDR3: CASSSPDRTILSYEQYF

D: .
J: TRBJ1-1
size: .
V: TRBV5-1
DNA: TGCGCCAGCAGCCCCAGACGGCAGAACACTGAAGCTTTCTTT
CDR3: CASSPRRQNTEAFF

D: TRBD2
J: TRBJ2-1
size: .
V: TRBV5-1
DNA: TGCGCCAGCAGCTCCGGACTAGCGGAGAGCAATGAGCAGTTCTTC
CDR3: CASSSGLAESNEQFF

D: .
J: TRBJ2-1
size: .
V: TRBV5-1
DNA: TGCGCCAGCAGCTTAGGTTTTGCACAGAACAATGAGCAGTTCTTC
CDR3: CASSLGFAQNNEQFF

D: TRBD2
J: TRBJ2-6
size: few
V: TRBV4-1
DNA: TGCGCCAGCAGCCAAGATGACCTAGCGGTAAGCTCTGGGGCCAACGTCCTGACTTTC
CDR3: CASSQDDLAVSSGANVLTF

D: .
J: TRBJ1-2
size: .
V: TRBV11-1
DNA: TGTGCCAGCAGCTACAGCGACACTAACTATGGCTACACCTTC
CDR3: CASSYSDTNYGYTF

D: .
J: TRBJ2-5
size: .
V: TRBV5-1
DNA: TGCGCCAGCAGCTTCTCGGGACCCCGGCAAGAGACCCAGTACTTC
CDR3: CASSFSGPRQETQYF

D: .
J: TRBJ2-4
size: .
V: TRBV5-1
DNA: TGCGCCAGCAGCCAGGGAGGTCCTGATGGCAAAAACATTCAGTACTTC
CDR3: CASSQGGPDGKNIQYF

D: TRBD1
J: TRBJ2-7
size: .
V: TRBV20-1
DNA: TGCAGTGCTAGCGGCTGGGACAGAGAGTACGAGCGGTACTTC
CDR3: CSASGWDREYERYF

D: TRBD1
J: TRBJ2-3
size: .
V: TRBV11-2
DNA: TGTGCCAGCAGCCCCCACACAGGGGGCCCGACAGATACGCAGTATTTT
CDR3: CASSPHTGGPTDTQYF

D: .
J: TRBJ2-3
size: .
V: TRBV5-1
DNA: TGCGCCAGCAGCTTGGCCGGGGTAGTCACAGATACGCAGTATTTT
CDR3: CASSLAGVVTDTQYF

D: TRBD2
J: TRBJ2-5
size: .
V: TRBV9
DNA: TGTGCCAGCGCGGGGGGCCAAGAGACCCAGTACTTC
CDR3: CASAGGQETQYF

D: .
J: TRBJ1-2
size: .
V: TRBV3-1
DNA: TGTGCCAGCAGCCAAGAGAGGGAAGGCTACACCTTC
CDR3: CASSQEREGYTF

D: TRBD1
J: TRBJ2-7
size: few
V: TRBV3-1
DNA: TGTGCCAGCAGCCTGAGGACAGGGGTAACGGACGAGCAGTACTTC
CDR3: CASSLRTGVTDEQYF

D: TRBD1
J: TRBJ1-1
size: once
V: TRBV29-1
DNA: TGCAGCGCCACAGGACAGGGAGGGACTGAAGCTTTCTTT
CDR3: CSATGQGGTEAFF

D: TRBD2
J: TRBJ2-1
size: few
V: TRBV6-5
DNA: TGTGCCAGCAGTTTTCTAGCGGGAGTTGGGTACAATGAGCAGTTCTTC
CDR3: CASSFLAGVGYNEQFF

D: TRBD1
J: TRBJ2-5
size: .
V: TRBV5-6
DNA: TGTGCCAGCCAGACACCGGGACAGGGGGCGAGGCAAGAGACCCAGTACTTC
CDR3: CASQTPGQGARQETQYF

D: TRBD1
J: TRBJ2-5
size: .
V: TRBV5-6
DNA: TGTGCCAGTAGCGCTACCGGGACAGGGGCTCAAGAGACCCAGTACTTC
CDR3: CASSATGTGAQETQYF

D: TRBD2
J: TRBJ2-3
size: few
V: TRBV10-3
DNA: TGTGCCATCAAGGGGCGGGGGGGCCTATCGTCCAACACAGATACGCAGTATTTT
CDR3: CAIKGRGGLSSNTDTQYF

D: .
J: TRBJ2-3
size: .
V: TRBV5-1
DNA: TGCGCCAGCAGCTTGGACCCCTTCACAGATACGCAGTATTTT
CDR3: CASSLDPFTDTQYF